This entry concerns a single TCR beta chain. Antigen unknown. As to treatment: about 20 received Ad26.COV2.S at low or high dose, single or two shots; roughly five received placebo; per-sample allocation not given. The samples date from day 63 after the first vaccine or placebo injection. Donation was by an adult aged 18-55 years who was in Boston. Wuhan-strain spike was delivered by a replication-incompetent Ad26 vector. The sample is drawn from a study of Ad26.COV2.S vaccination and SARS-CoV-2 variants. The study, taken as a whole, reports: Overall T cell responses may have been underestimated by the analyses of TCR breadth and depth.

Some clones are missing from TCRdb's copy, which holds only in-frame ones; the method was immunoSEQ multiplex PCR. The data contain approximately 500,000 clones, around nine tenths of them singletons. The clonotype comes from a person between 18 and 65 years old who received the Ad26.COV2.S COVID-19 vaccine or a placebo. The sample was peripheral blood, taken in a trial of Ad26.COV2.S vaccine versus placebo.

Written as DNA, the CDR3 is TGCGCCAGCACCGACAGGGGAAGCTCTGGAAACACCATATATTTT. It is translated as CASTDRGSSGNTIYF. This chain links TRBV5-1 with TRBJ1-3; 8 bases map to TRBD1. CDR3 length: 15 amino acids. Germline-derived CDR1 and CDR2 are SGHRS and YFSETQ. V trimming: 6 bases; J trimming: 0 bases; junction bases outside the gene matches: 5.